The rows below give T cell receptor beta chains drawn from one sample of a study of vaccination and CD4 T cells after COVID-19. No antigen has been identified for these receptors. TCRdb recomputed calls from the PCR reads with MiXCR, one row per CDR3 protein. The sample holds several thousand distinct CDR3 sequences, approximately 52% seen once. The sequenced material came from CD4+ T cells from blood, cultured in vitro. All receptors derive from a human donor who had recovered from COVID-19. CDR3s include the opening cysteine and the closing phenylalanine or tryptophan. The order of the fields is J gene, D gene, clone size, V gene, CDR3 DNA, CDR3 protein. The D gene is left open where the match is weak. The size entry is marked missing in some rows and otherwise reads once, few, many or a size class.

j_call: TRBJ1-1; d_call: .; clone_size: .; v_call: TRBV7-9; cdr3_nt: TGTGCCAGCAGCCCAAGAGGGGGGCGAACTGAAGCTTTCTTT; cdr3_aa: CASSPRGGRTEAFF
j_call: TRBJ1-1; d_call: .; clone_size: .; v_call: TRBV2; cdr3_nt: TGTGCCAGCAGTGCCTTGCTTAACACTGAAGCTTTCTTT; cdr3_aa: CASSALLNTEAFF
j_call: TRBJ1-1; d_call: .; clone_size: few; v_call: TRBV6-2/TRBV6-3; cdr3_nt: TGTGCCAGCAGTCTCTCCATGTTCAGGAGCCCTTCGAACACTGAAGCTTTCTTT; cdr3_aa: CASSLSMFRSPSNTEAFF
j_call: TRBJ2-5; d_call: .; clone_size: medium-sized; v_call: TRBV6-5; cdr3_nt: TGTGCCAGCAGTTACCCCGGACGGGGACTTACCGGTGAGACCCAGTACTTC; cdr3_aa: CASSYPGRGLTGETQYF
j_call: TRBJ1-1; d_call: .; clone_size: .; v_call: TRBV7-3; cdr3_nt: TGTGCCAGCAGCTCGGGGACCGATTTGAACACTGAAGCTTTCTTT; cdr3_aa: CASSSGTDLNTEAFF
j_call: TRBJ2-5; d_call: .; clone_size: .; v_call: TRBV29-1; cdr3_nt: TGCAGCGTGTACAGGAGGGGGTTAGAGACCCAGTACTTC; cdr3_aa: CSVYRRGLETQYF
j_call: TRBJ2-2; d_call: .; clone_size: once; v_call: TRBV5-1; cdr3_nt: TGCGCCAGCAGCCCATGGGCACAGGGTACTCAAACCGGGGAGCTGTTTTTT; cdr3_aa: CASSPWAQGTQTGELFF
j_call: TRBJ1-2; d_call: TRBD1; clone_size: .; v_call: TRBV6-5; cdr3_nt: TGTGCCAGCAGCTACCACGACAGGGCTTCTAACTATGGCTACACCTTC; cdr3_aa: CASSYHDRASNYGYTF
j_call: TRBJ2-5; d_call: .; clone_size: .; v_call: TRBV25-1; cdr3_nt: TGTGCCAGCAGTGACTCTGGGGTCCCAGAGACCCAGTACTTC; cdr3_aa: CASSDSGVPETQYF
j_call: TRBJ2-5; d_call: TRBD1; clone_size: .; v_call: TRBV6-1; cdr3_nt: TGTGCCAGCAGTGCTACAGGGGGCCAAGAGACCCAGTACTTC; cdr3_aa: CASSATGGQETQYF
j_call: TRBJ1-4; d_call: .; clone_size: once; v_call: TRBV20-1; cdr3_nt: TGCAGTGCTAGAGATCTGTTAGTTAATGAAAAACTGTTTTTT; cdr3_aa: CSARDLLVNEKLFF
j_call: TRBJ1-1; d_call: .; clone_size: .; v_call: TRBV27; cdr3_nt: TGTGCCAGCAGTTTAAGGGGCAGGTGGTCGGACACTGAAGCTTTCTTT; cdr3_aa: CASSLRGRWSDTEAFF
j_call: TRBJ2-4; d_call: .; clone_size: .; v_call: TRBV20-1; cdr3_nt: TGCAGTGCCCTGGGACACAGACCATCCGAAAACATTCAGTACTTC; cdr3_aa: CSALGHRPSENIQYF
j_call: TRBJ2-2; d_call: .; clone_size: .; v_call: TRBV6-5; cdr3_nt: TGTGCCAGCAGTTACAGTCCCGGGGAGCTGTTTTTT; cdr3_aa: CASSYSPGELFF
j_call: TRBJ1-5; d_call: .; clone_size: few; v_call: TRBV2; cdr3_nt: TGTGCCAGCAGGGCAAGGTCCACGGCCCAGCATTTT; cdr3_aa: CASRARSTAQHF
j_call: TRBJ1-2; d_call: .; clone_size: .; v_call: TRBV5-1; cdr3_nt: TGCGCCAGCAGCTTGGATCCGGTAAACTATGGCTACACCTTC; cdr3_aa: CASSLDPVNYGYTF
j_call: TRBJ1-6; d_call: .; clone_size: .; v_call: TRBV20-1; cdr3_nt: TGCAGTGCTAAGACATTTAGGGATTCACCCCTCCACTTT; cdr3_aa: CSAKTFRDSPLHF
j_call: TRBJ2-3; d_call: .; clone_size: .; v_call: TRBV20-1; cdr3_nt: TGCAGTGCTAGGTCGGTCGACGGTAGATATACGCAGTATTTT; cdr3_aa: CSARSVDGRYTQYF
j_call: TRBJ2-7; d_call: .; clone_size: .; v_call: TRBV20-1; cdr3_nt: TGCAGTGCTAGAGGTGACATAACCGAGCAGTACTTC; cdr3_aa: CSARGDITEQYF
j_call: TRBJ1-2; d_call: TRBD1; clone_size: .; v_call: TRBV19; cdr3_nt: TGTGCCAGCCAGCCCGGACAGGGACCTGGGTATGGCTACACCTTC; cdr3_aa: CASQPGQGPGYGYTF